One sample yielded the 27 T cell receptor beta chains listed below, sequenced in a study of blood T cell repertoires in COVID-19 (dated by TCRdb to between 2020 and 2021). Library method: the immunoSEQ multiplex PCR assay. In its TCRdb copy, this immuneACCESS table keeps in-frame sequences only and misses some clones. Where compared with another copy, unresolved V genes explain less than half of these, and the others have no known cause. This sample has about 140,000 clones in its table, and 84% of those were observed once. The ten largest clonotypes hold about 5.1% of the sample. The sequenced sample consisted of peripheral blood. All receptors come from a human donor in a cohort sampled during active COVID-19.

Only one count was recorded for this clone. V usage is TRBV30 and J usage is TRBJ2-7; a weak D match, TRBD1 (6 bases). CDR3 length: 12 amino acids. V was trimmed by 3 bases and J by 5 bases, leaving 11 bases between them. Germline loops: CDR1 GTSNPN, CDR2 SVGIG (reference sequence). In DNA, the CDR3 is TGTGCCTGGAGCCAGAACAGGGACGAGCAGTACTTC. This gives the protein CAWSQNRDEQYF.

A note on this clone: At one end, the junction sequence differs from germline, possibly due to a read error. The rearrangement joins TRBV18 to TRBJ1-6, with TRBD1 matching over 11 bases. Germline V gene data show CDR1 as KGHSH and CDR2 as LQKENI. CDR3 size: 19 residues. In DNA form, the CDR3 reads TGTGCCAGCTCACCGACTTTCCCCAGCGGGACAGGGGGTAATACACCCCTCCACTTT. It codes for CASSPTFPSGTGGNTPLHF.

The CDR3 protein is CASSSELQRSGANVLTF. CDR3 nucleotides: TGTGCCAGCAGCTCAGAACTTCAGCGCTCTGGGGCCAACGTCCTGACTTTC. The chain combines TRBV7-9 with TRBJ2-6, with D unclear. The CDR3 runs to 17 residues. V was cut by 4 bases and J by 0 bases, with 13 bases left in between. Germline V CDR1 and CDR2: SEHNR, FQNEAQ (reference sequence).

The J gene is TRBJ2-7, the V gene TRBV30, with TRBD1 matching 8 bases. Germline trimming cut 4 bases from V and 6 bases from J; bases unmatched to any gene: 11. Germline CDR1 GTSNPN, CDR2 SVGIG (reference sequence). This CDR3 contains 14 residues. The DNA for the CDR3 is TGTGCCTGGATCCCCCGGGGCGGGACAGGCGAGCAGTACTTC. The encoded protein is CAWIPRGGTGEQYF.

This rearrangement joins TRBV2 to TRBJ2-2; D might be TRBD1 (8 bases). The V end was cut by 7 bases, the J end by 5 bases, with 14 bases between. Germline V gives CDR1 SNHLY, CDR2 FYNNEI. The length of the CDR3 is 14 residues. CDR3 region: CASKGQGGTGELFF. The DNA for the CDR3 is TGTGCCAGCAAAGGACAGGGAGGGACCGGGGAGCTGTTTTTT.

The V gene is TRBV18, the J gene TRBJ2-1; 11 nucleotides match TRBD2. The germline CDR1 and CDR2 sequences are KGHSH and LQKENI. The length of the CDR3 is 17 residues. With V trimmed by 3 bases and J by 5 bases, 9 bases remained unmatched. CDR3 loop: CASSPSSGTSGNNEQFF. DNA for the CDR3: TGTGCCAGCTCACCGTCATCCGGGACTAGCGGAAACAATGAGCAGTTCTTC.

This chain uses TRBV27 with TRBJ2-5; 13 bases align to TRBD2. The CDR3 is 18 amino acids. Germline CDR1 reads MNHEY; CDR2 reads SMNVEV (reference sequence). V lost 6 bases to trimming and J lost 2 bases; unmatched junction nucleotides: 12. The chain's CDR3 is CASRPSGTSGDPQETQYF. The DNA of the CDR3 is TGTGCCAGCAGGCCCTCCGGGACTAGCGGGGACCCTCAAGAGACCCAGTACTTC.

The V and J genes are TRBV3-1 (or the pseudogene TRBV3-2) and TRBJ2-5; D is unresolved. V was clipped by 2 bases and J by 1 base, with 2 bases between them. The CDR3 extends over 12 amino acids. Germline assignment: CDR1 LGHDT and CDR2 YNNKEL (reference sequence). The chain's CDR3 is CASSQLQETQYF. The CDR3 DNA reads TGTGCCAGCAGCCAACTCCAAGAGACCCAGTACTTC.

The rearrangement links TRBV9 to TRBJ2-6; D is uncertain. The V gene lost 0 bases and the J gene lost 0 bases, with 7 bases spanning the gap. Germline CDR1 is SGDLS and CDR2 is YYNGEE. The CDR3 has 16 amino acids. The CDR3 here is CASSVAPSSGANVLTF. CDR3 sequence (DNA): TGTGCCAGCAGCGTAGCCCCCAGCTCTGGGGCCAACGTCCTGACTTTC.

This clone was found a few times. The chain employs TRBV2 and TRBJ1-2; D is possibly TRBD1 (5 bases). The CDR3 runs to 14 residues. V shed 0 bases and J shed 8 bases, with 13 bases lying between them. Germline V gene lookup returns CDR1 SNHLY and CDR2 FYNNEI. The DNA of the CDR3 is TGTGCCAGCAGTGAAGCGGGGAGGGGACGGGGCTACACCTTC. Translation gives CASSEAGRGRGYTF.

The rearrangement joins TRBV7-9 to TRBJ1-5; D remains ambiguous. The V end was cut by 0 bases, the J end by 2 bases, with 5 bases between. Germline loops: CDR1 SEHNR, CDR2 FQNEAQ (reference sequence). The CDR3 sequence is 14 residues long. The CDR3 protein is CASSLASGNQPQHF. CDR3 in DNA: TGTGCCAGCAGCTTAGCTTCGGGCAATCAGCCCCAGCATTTT.

CDR3 DNA sequence: TGCGCCAGCAGCTTGGCCTTGGGGCCAGGGAACACTGAAGCTTTCTTT. Its protein is CASSLALGPGNTEAFF. The chain joins TRBV5-1 to TRBJ1-1, with D tentatively TRBD1 (5 bases). The CDR3 consists of 16 residues. Trimming removed 0 bases from V and 1 base from J, with 13 bases in between. Germline CDR1 and CDR2: SGHRS and YFSETQ.

The chain's CDR3 is CASKSRTGKNLSTEAFF. CDR3 bases: TGTGCCAGTAAGTCGCGGACAGGGAAGAACTTGAGCACTGAAGCTTTCTTT. The rearrangement uses TRBV19 and TRBJ1-1; TRBD1 agrees at 8 bases. The CDR3 spans 17 residues. From germline, CDR1 is LNHDA and CDR2 SQIVND (reference sequence). Losses at the gene ends were 7 bases for V and 4 bases for J; bases not matched to a gene: 17.

This chain joins TRBV5-1 and TRBJ1-1; 7 bases are shared with TRBD1. The CDR3 has 15 amino acids. V shed 4 bases, J shed 0 bases, and the junction held 6 bases outside the gene matches. Germline CDR1 and CDR2: SGHRS and YFSETQ. The CDR3 reads CASSHGQDMNTEAFF. The CDR3 DNA reads as TGCGCCAGCAGCCACGGACAGGACATGAACACTGAAGCTTTCTTT.

The rearrangement uses TRBV10-2 and TRBJ2-3; D perhaps matches TRBD2 (5 bases). Germline V gene lookup returns CDR1 WSHSY and CDR2 SAAADI. Trimming removed 4 bases from V and 0 bases from J, with 14 bases in between. The CDR3 loop spans 16 amino acids. CDR3 sequence reads: CASSVARERSTDTQYF. In DNA form, the CDR3 reads TGCGCCAGCAGTGTGGCGAGGGAGCGGAGCACAGATACGCAGTATTTT.

The chain joins TRBV27 to TRBJ2-7, with unresolved D. Trimming pared 3 bases from V and 4 bases from J, leaving 4 bases between. The CDR3 is made up of 11 amino acids. The germline V gene encodes CDR1 MNHEY and CDR2 SMNVEV (reference sequence). This chain's CDR3 is CASSFIYEQYF. In DNA, the CDR3 is TGTGCCAGCAGTTTCATTTACGAGCAGTACTTC.

The chain combines TRBV5-5 with TRBJ2-5; D might be TRBD1 (5 bases). CDR1 and CDR2 from the germline V gene are SGHKS and YYEKEE (reference sequence). The V and J ends lost 0 bases and 7 bases respectively, with 13 bases between them. The length of the CDR3 is 14 residues. The CDR3 DNA is TGTGCCAGCAGCTTGGAAGGGGCCGAAGCGACCCAGTACTTC. It yields the protein CASSLEGAEATQYF.

This chain links TRBV30 with TRBJ2-2, with D possibly matching TRBD2 (5 bases). The CDR3 is 15 residues long. With 3 bases removed from V and 4 bases from J, the gap between germline ends came to 15 bases. Germline V gene data show CDR1 as GTSNPN and CDR2 as SVGIG (reference sequence). Here the CDR3 reads CAWSRLRGTTGELFF. In DNA, the CDR3 is TGTGCCTGGAGCCGGCTACGGGGAACCACCGGGGAGCTGTTTTTT.

This rearrangement joins TRBV2 to TRBJ2-3, with 8 bases lining up with TRBD1. The germline CDR1 and CDR2 sequences are SNHLY and FYNNEI. The CDR3 length is 15 residues. J gave up 0 bases and V 1 base, and 0 bases lay outside the gene matches. This chain's CDR3 is CASSEGTGSTDTQYF. The CDR3 region has the DNA TGTGCCAGCAGTGAAGGGACAGGGAGCACAGATACGCAGTATTTT.

V usage is TRBV19 and J usage is TRBJ1-2, with D tentatively TRBD1 (5 bases). Trimming cost V 4 bases and J 4 bases, with 10 bases left between them. The CDR3 extends over 13 amino acids. The germline gives CDR1 LNHDA, CDR2 SQIVND (reference sequence). CDR3 sequence: CASSSLTVYGYTF. In DNA, the CDR3 is TGTGCCAGTAGTAGTTTGACAGTCTATGGCTACACCTTC. The entire variable domain, with the rest obtained from reference TRBV19 and TRBJ1-2, is as follows: DGGITQSPKYLFRKEGQNVTLSCEQNLNHDAMYWYRQDPGQGLRLIYYSQIVNDFQKGDIAEGYSVSREKKESFPLTVTSAQKNPTAFYLCASSSLTVYGYTFGSGTRLTVV.

CDR3: CAISGSGSTDTQYF. The CDR3 nucleotides read TGTGCCATCAGTGGGAGCGGTAGCACAGATACGCAGTATTTT. This rearrangement joins TRBV10-3 to TRBJ2-3, with D tentatively TRBD2 (5 bases). The V gene lost 4 bases and the J gene lost 0 bases, with 8 bases spanning the gap. CDR1 is ENHRY and CDR2 is SYGVKD in the germline V gene. The CDR3 consists of 14 residues.

This sequence joins TRBV5-6 and TRBJ2-5, with TRBD1 identical over 10 bases. The CDR3 runs 15 residues. With V trimmed by 5 bases and J by 4 bases, 8 bases remained unmatched. The germline CDR1 and CDR2 sequences are SGHDT and YYEEEE. CDR3 in DNA: TGTGCCAGCAGTCCCGGGACAGGGGTAGGAGAGACCCAGTACTTC. This gives the protein CASSPGTGVGETQYF.

On this clone: In the same sample, other DNA sequences code for this CDR3. The chain links TRBV7-2 to TRBJ2-3, with D uncertain. CDR1 is SGHTA and CDR2 is FQGNSA in the germline V gene. Trimming took 2 bases from V and 0 from J, leaving 3 bases between them. The CDR3 consists of 13 residues. CDR3 nucleotides: TGTGCCAGCAGCTTACCGAGCACAGATACGCAGTATTTT. Encoded protein: CASSLPSTDTQYF.

J is TRBJ2-1 and V is TRBV5-4; D perhaps matches TRBD2 (5 bases). V lost 0 bases, J lost 9 bases, and 16 bases lay in between. The germline CDR1 and CDR2 sequences are SGHNT and YYREEE (reference sequence). The CDR3 is 15 residues long. CDR3 sequence: CASSLGSLGSGEQFF. The CDR3 coding sequence is TGTGCCAGCAGCTTGGGGTCACTAGGGAGCGGTGAGCAGTTCTTC.

The genes are TRBV7-2 and TRBJ2-3, with D maybe TRBD2 (6 bases). Germline CDR1 SGHTA, CDR2 FQGNSA. Deletions cut 7 bases from V and 3 bases from J, with 11 bases between. CDR3 length: 13 residues. The CDR3 DNA reads TGTGCCAGCATCCTCGGGGGTACAGATACGCAGTATTTT. Protein sequence: CASILGGTDTQYF. The entire variable domain, with the rest obtained from reference TRBV7-2 and TRBJ2-3, is as follows: GAGVSQSPSNKVTEKGKDVELRCDPISGHTALYWYRQSLGQGLEFLIYFQGNSAPDKSGLPSDRFSAERTGGSVSTLTIQRTQQEDSAVYLCASILGGTDTQYFGPGTRLTVL.

The rearrangement uses TRBV7-2 and TRBJ2-3; a weak D match, TRBD1 (5 bases). CDR1 and CDR2 from the germline V gene are SGHTA and FQGNSA. V was shortened by 11 bases and J by 4 bases, with 19 bases between the two germline ends. This CDR3 contains 14 residues. The CDR3 DNA reads as TGTGCCGACAGCACAGCGCTAAGTGCAGATACGCAGTATTTT. Translation gives CADSTALSADTQYF.

The chain uses TRBV6-5 and TRBJ2-3, with 11 bases fitting TRBD2. The CDR3 sequence is 14 residues long. The germline gives CDR1 MNHEY, CDR2 SVGAGI. V was clipped by 6 bases and J by 4 bases; unmatched bases: 3. The CDR3 DNA sequence: TGTGCCAGCAGAACGGGACTAGCGGCAGATACGCAGTATTTT. Amino acids: CASRTGLAADTQYF.